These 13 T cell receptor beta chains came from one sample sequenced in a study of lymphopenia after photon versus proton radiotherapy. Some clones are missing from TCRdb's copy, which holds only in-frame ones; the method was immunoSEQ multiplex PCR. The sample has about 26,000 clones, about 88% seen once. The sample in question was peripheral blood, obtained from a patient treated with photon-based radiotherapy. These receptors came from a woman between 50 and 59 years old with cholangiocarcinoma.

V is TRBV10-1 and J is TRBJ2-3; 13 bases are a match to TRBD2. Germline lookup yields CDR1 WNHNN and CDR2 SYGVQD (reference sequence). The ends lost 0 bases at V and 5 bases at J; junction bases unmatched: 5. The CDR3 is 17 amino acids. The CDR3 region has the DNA TGCGCCAGCAGTGAGTCTACTAGCGGGGGGGCCAAAGATACGCAGTATTTT. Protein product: CASSESTSGGAKDTQYF.

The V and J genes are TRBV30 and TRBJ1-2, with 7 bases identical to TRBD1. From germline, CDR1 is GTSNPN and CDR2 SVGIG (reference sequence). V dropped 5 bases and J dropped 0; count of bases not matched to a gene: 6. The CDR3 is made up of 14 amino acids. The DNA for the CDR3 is TGTGCCTGGGGGGGACAGCCCGCTAACTATGGCTACACCTTC. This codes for CAWGGQPANYGYTF.

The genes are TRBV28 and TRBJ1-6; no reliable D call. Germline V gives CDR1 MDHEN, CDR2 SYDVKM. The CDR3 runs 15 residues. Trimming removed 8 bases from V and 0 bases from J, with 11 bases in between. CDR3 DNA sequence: TGTGCCAGCTTCGAGGGCAGCTCCTATAATTCACCCCTCCACTTT. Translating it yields CASFEGSSYNSPLHF.

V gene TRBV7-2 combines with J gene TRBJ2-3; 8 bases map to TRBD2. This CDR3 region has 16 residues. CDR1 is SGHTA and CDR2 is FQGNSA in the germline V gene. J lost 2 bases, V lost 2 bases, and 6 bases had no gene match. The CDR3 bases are TGTGCCAGCAGCTTAATGGGGACTAGTTTCACAGATACGCAGTATTTT. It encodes CASSLMGTSFTDTQYF.

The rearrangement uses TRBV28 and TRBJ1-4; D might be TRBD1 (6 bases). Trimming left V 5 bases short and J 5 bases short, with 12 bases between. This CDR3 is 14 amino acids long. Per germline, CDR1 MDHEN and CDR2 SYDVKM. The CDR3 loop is CASSINRENEKLFF. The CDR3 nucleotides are TGTGCCAGCAGTATAAACAGGGAAAATGAAAAACTGTTTTTT. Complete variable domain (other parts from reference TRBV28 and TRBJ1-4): DVKVTQSSRYLVKRTGEKVFLECVQDMDHENMFWYRQDPGLGLRLIYFSYDVKMKEKGDIPEGYSVSREKKERFSLILESASTNQTSMYLCASSINRENEKLFFGSGTQLSVL.

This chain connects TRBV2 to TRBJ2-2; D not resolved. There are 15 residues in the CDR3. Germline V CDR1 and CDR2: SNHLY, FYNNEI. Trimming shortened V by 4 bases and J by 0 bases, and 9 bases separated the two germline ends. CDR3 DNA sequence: TGTGCCAGCAGTGCGGAGATAGCGAACACCGGGGAGCTGTTTTTT. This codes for CASSAEIANTGELFF.

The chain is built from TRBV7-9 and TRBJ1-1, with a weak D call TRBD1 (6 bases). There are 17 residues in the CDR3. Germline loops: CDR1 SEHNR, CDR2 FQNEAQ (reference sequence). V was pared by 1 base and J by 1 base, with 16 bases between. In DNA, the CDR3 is TGTGCCAGCAGCTTAGGGGGGCCTACAACTCCGAACACTGAAGCTTTCTTT. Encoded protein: CASSLGGPTTPNTEAFF.

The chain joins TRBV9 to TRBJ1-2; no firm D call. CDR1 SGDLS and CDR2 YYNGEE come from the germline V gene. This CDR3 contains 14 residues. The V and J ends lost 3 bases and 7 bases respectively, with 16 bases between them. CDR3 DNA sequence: TGTGCCAGCAGCGGGACGATCGACGCATTTGGCTACACCTTC. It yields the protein CASSGTIDAFGYTF.

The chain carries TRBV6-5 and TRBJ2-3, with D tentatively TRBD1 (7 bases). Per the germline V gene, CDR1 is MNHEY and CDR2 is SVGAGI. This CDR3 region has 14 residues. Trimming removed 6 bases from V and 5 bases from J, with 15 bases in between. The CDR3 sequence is CASSFRQGGDTQYF. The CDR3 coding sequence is TGTGCCAGCAGCTTTAGACAGGGAGGAGATACGCAGTATTTT.

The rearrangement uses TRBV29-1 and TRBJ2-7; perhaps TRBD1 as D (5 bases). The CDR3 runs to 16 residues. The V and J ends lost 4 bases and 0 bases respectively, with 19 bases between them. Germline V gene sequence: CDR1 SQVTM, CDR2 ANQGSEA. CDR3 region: CSVGPLDSLNSYEQYF. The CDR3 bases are TGCAGCGTTGGACCCCTCGACAGTCTCAACTCCTACGAGCAGTACTTC.

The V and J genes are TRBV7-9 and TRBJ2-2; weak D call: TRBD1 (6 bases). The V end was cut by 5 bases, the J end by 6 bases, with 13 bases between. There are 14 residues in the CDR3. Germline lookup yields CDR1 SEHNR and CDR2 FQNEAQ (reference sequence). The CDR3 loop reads CASSPQGRSGELFF. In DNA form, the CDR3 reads TGTGCCAGCAGCCCTCAGGGGCGCTCCGGGGAGCTGTTTTTT.

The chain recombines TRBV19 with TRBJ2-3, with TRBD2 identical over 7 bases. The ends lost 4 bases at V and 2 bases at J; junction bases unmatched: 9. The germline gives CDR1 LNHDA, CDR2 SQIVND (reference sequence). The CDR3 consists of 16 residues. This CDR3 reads CASSTPGLLNTDTQYF. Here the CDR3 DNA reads TGTGCCAGTAGTACCCCGGGACTATTAAACACAGATACGCAGTATTTT.

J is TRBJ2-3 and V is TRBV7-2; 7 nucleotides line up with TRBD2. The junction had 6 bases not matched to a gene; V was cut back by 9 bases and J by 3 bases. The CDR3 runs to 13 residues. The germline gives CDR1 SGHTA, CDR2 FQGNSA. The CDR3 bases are TGTGCCAGTAGACCGGGGGGTACAGATACGCAGTATTTT. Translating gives CASRPGGTDTQYF.